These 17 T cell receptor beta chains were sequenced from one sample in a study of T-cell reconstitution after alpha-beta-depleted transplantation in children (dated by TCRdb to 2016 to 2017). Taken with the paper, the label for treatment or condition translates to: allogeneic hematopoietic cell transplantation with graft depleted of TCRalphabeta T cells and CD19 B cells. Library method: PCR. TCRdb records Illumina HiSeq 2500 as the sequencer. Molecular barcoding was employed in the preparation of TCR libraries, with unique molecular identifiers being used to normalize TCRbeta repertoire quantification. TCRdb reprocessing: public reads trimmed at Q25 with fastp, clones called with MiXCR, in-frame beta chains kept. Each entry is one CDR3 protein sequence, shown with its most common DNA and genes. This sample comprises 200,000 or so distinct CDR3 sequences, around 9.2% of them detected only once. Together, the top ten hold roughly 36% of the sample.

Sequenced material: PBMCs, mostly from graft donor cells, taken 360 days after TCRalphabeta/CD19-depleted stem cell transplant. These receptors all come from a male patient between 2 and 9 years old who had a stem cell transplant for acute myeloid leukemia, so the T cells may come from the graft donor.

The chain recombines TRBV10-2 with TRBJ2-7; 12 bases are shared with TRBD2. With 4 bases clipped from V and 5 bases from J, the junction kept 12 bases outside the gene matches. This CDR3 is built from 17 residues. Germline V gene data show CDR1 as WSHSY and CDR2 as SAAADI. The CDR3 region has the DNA TGCGCCAGCAGTGGCCCCCTAGCGGGGGGGCGTCAGGACGAGCAGTACGTC. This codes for CASSGPLAGGRQDEQYV.

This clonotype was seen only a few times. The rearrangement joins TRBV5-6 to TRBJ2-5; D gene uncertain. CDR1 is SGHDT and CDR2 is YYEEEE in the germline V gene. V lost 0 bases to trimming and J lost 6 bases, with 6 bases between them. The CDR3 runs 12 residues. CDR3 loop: CASSLEGKTQYF. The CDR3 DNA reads TGTGCCAGCAGCTTGGAGGGAAAGACCCAGTACTTC.

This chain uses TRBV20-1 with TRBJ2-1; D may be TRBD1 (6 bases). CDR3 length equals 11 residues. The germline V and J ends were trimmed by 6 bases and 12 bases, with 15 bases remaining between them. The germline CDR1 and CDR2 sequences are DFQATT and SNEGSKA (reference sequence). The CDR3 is CSAARTGRQFF. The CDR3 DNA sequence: TGCAGTGCCGCCCGCACAGGGCGGCAGTTCTTC.

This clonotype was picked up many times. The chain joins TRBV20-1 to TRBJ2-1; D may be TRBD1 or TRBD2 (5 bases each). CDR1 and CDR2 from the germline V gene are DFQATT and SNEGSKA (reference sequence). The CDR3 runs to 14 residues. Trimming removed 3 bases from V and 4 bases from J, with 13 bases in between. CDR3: CSASSGPPYNEQFF. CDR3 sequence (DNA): TGCAGTGCTAGTTCGGGACCCCCATACAATGAGCAGTTCTTC.

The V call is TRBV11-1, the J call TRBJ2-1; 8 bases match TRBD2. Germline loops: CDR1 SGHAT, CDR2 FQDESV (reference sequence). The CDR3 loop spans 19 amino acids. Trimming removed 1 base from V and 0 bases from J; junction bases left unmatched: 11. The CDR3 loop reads CASSLVVASGWDSYNEQFF. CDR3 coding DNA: TGTGCCAGCAGCTTAGTCGTTGCTAGCGGGTGGGACTCCTACAATGAGCAGTTCTTC.

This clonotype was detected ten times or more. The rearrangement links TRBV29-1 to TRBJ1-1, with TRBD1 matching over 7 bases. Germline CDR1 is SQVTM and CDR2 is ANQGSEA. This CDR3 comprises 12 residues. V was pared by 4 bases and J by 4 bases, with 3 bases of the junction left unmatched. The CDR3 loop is CSVGQGGTEAFF. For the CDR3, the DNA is TGCAGCGTTGGACAGGGTGGCACTGAAGCTTTCTTT.

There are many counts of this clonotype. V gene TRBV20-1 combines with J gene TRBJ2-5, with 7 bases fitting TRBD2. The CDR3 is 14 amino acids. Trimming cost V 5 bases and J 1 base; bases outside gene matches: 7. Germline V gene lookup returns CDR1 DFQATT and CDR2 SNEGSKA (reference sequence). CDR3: CSAAGTNPQETQYF. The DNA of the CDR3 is TGCAGTGCTGCAGGGACTAACCCCCAAGAGACCCAGTACTTC.

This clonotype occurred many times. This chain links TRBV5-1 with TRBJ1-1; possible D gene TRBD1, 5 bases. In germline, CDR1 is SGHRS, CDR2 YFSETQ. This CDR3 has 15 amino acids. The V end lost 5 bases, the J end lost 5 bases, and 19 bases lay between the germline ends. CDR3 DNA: TGCGCCAGCAGATCGACCGACAGTGGGTGGACTGAAGCTTTCTTT. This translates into CASRSTDSGWTEAFF.

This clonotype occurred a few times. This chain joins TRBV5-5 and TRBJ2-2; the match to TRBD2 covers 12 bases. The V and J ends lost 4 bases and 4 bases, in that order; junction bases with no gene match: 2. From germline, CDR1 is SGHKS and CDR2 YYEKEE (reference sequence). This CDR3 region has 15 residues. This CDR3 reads CASSLAGGLTGELFF. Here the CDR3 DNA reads TGTGCCAGCAGCCTAGCGGGGGGGCTCACCGGGGAGCTGTTTTTT.

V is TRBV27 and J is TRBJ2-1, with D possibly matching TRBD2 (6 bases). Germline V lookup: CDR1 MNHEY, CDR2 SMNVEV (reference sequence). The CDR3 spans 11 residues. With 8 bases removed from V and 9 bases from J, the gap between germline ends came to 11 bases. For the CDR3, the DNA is TGTGCCAGCGGTATAGCGGCTGAGCAGTTCTTC. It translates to CASGIAAEQFF.

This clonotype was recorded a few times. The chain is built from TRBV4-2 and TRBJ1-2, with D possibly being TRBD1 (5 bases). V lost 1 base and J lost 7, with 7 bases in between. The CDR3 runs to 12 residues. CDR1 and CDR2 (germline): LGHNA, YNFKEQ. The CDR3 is CASSQGGVGYTF. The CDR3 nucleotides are TGTGCCAGCAGCCAAGGAGGGGTTGGCTACACCTTC.

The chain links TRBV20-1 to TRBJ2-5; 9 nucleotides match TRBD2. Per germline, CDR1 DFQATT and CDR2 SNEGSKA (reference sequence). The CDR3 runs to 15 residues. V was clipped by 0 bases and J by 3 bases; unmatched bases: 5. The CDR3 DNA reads TGCAGTGCTAGAGATCGAAGACTAGCGGAAGAGACCCAGTACTTC. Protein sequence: CSARDRRLAEETQYF.

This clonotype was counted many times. The CDR3 region is CASRGRSLDTGELFF. The CDR3 DNA follows: TGTGCCAGCAGGGGAAGGTCGCTAGACACCGGGGAGCTGTTTTTT. The gene calls are TRBV9 and TRBJ2-2; no reliable D call. V dropped 5 bases and J dropped 3 bases, with 14 bases sitting between them. This CDR3 comprises 15 residues. Germline V gene data show CDR1 as SGDLS and CDR2 as YYNGEE.

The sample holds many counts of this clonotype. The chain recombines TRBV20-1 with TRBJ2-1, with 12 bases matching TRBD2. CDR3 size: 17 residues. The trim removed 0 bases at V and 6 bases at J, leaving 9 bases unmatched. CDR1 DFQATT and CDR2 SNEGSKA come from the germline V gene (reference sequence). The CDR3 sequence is CSARDLALAGGINEQFF. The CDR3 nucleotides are TGCAGTGCTAGAGATCTGGCGCTAGCGGGAGGGATCAATGAGCAGTTCTTC.

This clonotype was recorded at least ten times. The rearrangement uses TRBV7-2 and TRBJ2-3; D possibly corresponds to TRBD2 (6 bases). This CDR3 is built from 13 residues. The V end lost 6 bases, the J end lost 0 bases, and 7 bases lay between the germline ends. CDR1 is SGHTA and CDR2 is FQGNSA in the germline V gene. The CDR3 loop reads CASRSGSTDTQYF. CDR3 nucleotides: TGTGCCAGCAGGAGCGGGAGCACAGATACGCAGTATTTT. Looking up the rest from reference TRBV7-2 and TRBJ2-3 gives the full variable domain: GAGVSQSPSNKVTEKGKDVELRCDPISGHTALYWYRQSLGQGLEFLIYFQGNSAPDKSGLPSDRFSAERTGGSVSTLTIQRTQQEDSAVYLCASRSGSTDTQYFGPGTRLTVL.

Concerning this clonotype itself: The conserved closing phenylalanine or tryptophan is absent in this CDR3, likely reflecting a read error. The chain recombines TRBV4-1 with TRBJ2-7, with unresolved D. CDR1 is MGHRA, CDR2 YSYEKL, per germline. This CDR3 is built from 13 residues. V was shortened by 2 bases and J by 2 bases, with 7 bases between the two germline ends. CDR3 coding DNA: TGCGCCAGCAGCCAAAGATCCGCCTACGAGCAGTACCTC. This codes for CASSQRSAYEQYL.

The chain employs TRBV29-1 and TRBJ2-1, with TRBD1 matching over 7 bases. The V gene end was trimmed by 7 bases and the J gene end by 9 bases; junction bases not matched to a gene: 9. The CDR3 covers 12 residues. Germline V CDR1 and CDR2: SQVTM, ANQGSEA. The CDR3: CSARQGLSEQFF. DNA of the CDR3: TGCAGCGCTAGACAGGGCTTGAGTGAGCAGTTCTTC.